A selection of T cell receptor beta chains follows, all from one sample in a study of blood T cell repertoires in COVID-19. Repertoires were generated with immunoSEQ multiplex PCR, while TCRdb's copy carries only in-frame clones and drops some. The sample yields some 280,000 clones, 89% seen once. What was sequenced was peripheral blood. These receptors all stem from a woman aged 35 to 49 who had recovered from COVID-19. Both conserved end residues are part of each CDR3. The D gene is left open where the match is weak. For some rows the clone size is stated as once, few or many, or as a class when expanded; others skip it.

TRBJ2-5,TRBV5-1,TRBD2,-,TGCGCCAGCGTGGCTAGCGGGAGCGGTGGGGCGGAGACCCAGTACTTC,CASVASGSGGAETQYF
TRBJ2-3,TRBV29-1,TRBD1,-,TGCAGCGTTGAGCGAGACAGGGTTTCATGGACGCAGTATTTT,CSVERDRVSWTQYF
TRBJ2-2,TRBV24-1,-,-,TGTGCCACCAGTGATTTAACTAGTACCGGGGAGCTGTTTTTT,CATSDLTSTGELFF
TRBJ2-7,TRBV5-8,-,-,TGTGCCAGCAGCCCCAGGGACGAGCAGTACTTC,CASSPRDEQYF
TRBJ2-3,TRBV9,TRBD1,-,TGTGCCAGCAGCGTAGCACCCCAGGGGGTCCTTAGCACAGATACGCAGTATTTT,CASSVAPQGVLSTDTQYF
TRBJ2-4,TRBV28,TRBD2,-,TGTGCCGGTCAGACTAGCGGGAGCCCTGAAAACATTCAGTACTTC,CAGQTSGSPENIQYF
TRBJ1-6,TRBV12-5,TRBD1,-,TGTGCTAGTGGTTTGGTTAAGGGACAGGGCGATAATTCACCCCTCCACTTT,CASGLVKGQGDNSPLHF
TRBJ1-3,TRBV2,-,-,TGTGCCAGCAGTGAACGGCAGGCGAACTCTGGAAACACCATATATTTT,CASSERQANSGNTIYF
TRBJ2-7,TRBV28,TRBD2,once,TGTGCCAGCAGTTTATTTACTAGCGGGAGTGGAGAGCAGTACTTC,CASSLFTSGSGEQYF
TRBJ2-1,TRBV11-2,-,few,TGTGCCAGCAGCTTCGGGGAATTAGGTGAGCAGTTCTTC,CASSFGELGEQFF
TRBJ2-3,TRBV30,-,-,TGTGCCTGGAGTGGGGGGGTCGGCACAGATACGCAGTATTTT,CAWSGGVGTDTQYF
TRBJ2-2,TRBV7-9,TRBD1,-,TGTGCCAGCAGCTTCGGCCAGGGGGTGAACACCGGGGAGCTGTTTTTT,CASSFGQGVNTGELFF
TRBJ2-6,TRBV6-2/TRBV6-3,-,once,TGTGCCAGCAGTTACTCCGGTTCCCCTGGGGCCAACGTCCTGACTTTC,CASSYSGSPGANVLTF
TRBJ1-5,TRBV5-1,-,-,TGCGCCAGCAGCTTGGGAGGGCGGAATCAGCCCCAGCATTTT,CASSLGGRNQPQHF
TRBJ2-3,TRBV5-6,TRBD2,-,TGTGCCAGCAGCTCCTCTCTAGCGGGAGTGAAAGATACGCAGTATTTT,CASSSSLAGVKDTQYF
TRBJ2-6,TRBV2,-,-,TGTGCCAGCAGTGAGGTTGGCGGCTCTGGGGCCAACGTCCTGACTTTC,CASSEVGGSGANVLTF
TRBJ2-5,TRBV21-1,-,once,TGTGCCAGCAGCAAAGGTGGGGACACCGCGCTGTACTTC,CASSKGGDTALYF
TRBJ1-2,TRBV7-2,TRBD1,-,TGTGCCAGCAGCTCGGGACAGGGCAACTATGGCTACACCTTC,CASSSGQGNYGYTF
TRBJ2-2,TRBV18,-,many,TGTGCCAGCTCACCAGGGCGAACCGGCGCGAACACCGGGGAGCTGTTTTTT,CASSPGRTGANTGELFF
TRBJ1-2,TRBV28,TRBD1,-,TGTGCCAGCAGATCTCCGACAGGGAAGGGGAGATATGGCTACACCTTC,CASRSPTGKGRYGYTF
TRBJ2-1,TRBV6-5,TRBD2,-,TGTGCCAGCAGTAGAGTAGCGGGAGCTAACAATGAGCAGTTCTTC,CASSRVAGANNEQFF
TRBJ2-7,TRBV30,-,-,TGTGCCAGGGCTGAGGGCTACGAGCAGTACTTC,CARAEGYEQYF
TRBJ1-2,TRBV30,-,once,TGTGCCTGGAGTAGGCTTGAGGGGGTGGATGGCTACACCTTC,CAWSRLEGVDGYTF
TRBJ2-1,TRBV4-1,-,-,TGCGCCAGCAGCCGGCGTGGTGAAGCGGGCAGCTCCTACAATGAGCAGTTCTTC,CASSRRGEAGSSYNEQFF
TRBJ2-3,TRBV18,TRBD2,-,TGTGCCAGCTCACCAGGCAGCGGGATGACGCAGTATTTT,CASSPGSGMTQYF
TRBJ1-4,TRBV9,TRBD1,-,TGTGCCAGCAGCGTAGGTGTTGGGTCAGGGGGAATTAATGAAAAACTGTTTTTT,CASSVGVGSGGINEKLFF
TRBJ2-1,TRBV7-3,-,-,TGTGCCAGCAGCCCAAACGGGGTTTCGCACAATGAGCAGTTCTTC,CASSPNGVSHNEQFF
TRBJ2-1,TRBV19,TRBD1,-,TGTGCCAGCCGAAGACAGGGTATCTACAATGAGCAGTTCTTC,CASRRQGIYNEQFF
TRBJ2-2,TRBV24-1,TRBD2,once,TGTGCCACCAAACTAGCGGACACCGGGGAGCTGTTTTTT,CATKLADTGELFF
TRBJ1-4,TRBV10-2,-,-,TGCGCCAGCAGTGAGTCGGGGGGGTCGGGTGAAAAACTGTTTTTT,CASSESGGSGEKLFF
TRBJ2-7,TRBV4-1,TRBD2,-,TGCGCCAGCAGCCAAGACCCAGCGGGACCCCCCAGGAGATACGAGCAGTACTTC,CASSQDPAGPPRRYEQYF
TRBJ1-5,TRBV19,TRBD1,-,TGTGCCAGTTGGGGGACAGGCCTGGGTCATAGCAATCAGCCCCAGCATTTT,CASWGTGLGHSNQPQHF
TRBJ2-7,TRBV9,TRBD2,-,TGTGCCAGCAGCGTGGGACTAGATTACGAGCAGTACTTC,CASSVGLDYEQYF
TRBJ1-1,TRBV25-1,-,-,TGTGCCAGCAGTGACGGACAGACGGACACTGAAGCTTTCTTT,CASSDGQTDTEAFF
TRBJ2-7,TRBV30,TRBD2,-,TGTGCCTGGAGTGGGCGTGGGGGGGGCTACGAGCAGTACTTC,CAWSGRGGGYEQYF
TRBJ2-1,TRBV27,TRBD2,-,TGTGCCAGCAATTTAGCGGGAACACACAATGAGCAGTTCTTC,CASNLAGTHNEQFF
TRBJ2-7,TRBV7-8,-,-,TGTGCCAGCAGCTTAGTGGCAGGATCCTACGAGCAGTACTTC,CASSLVAGSYEQYF
TRBJ1-1,TRBV18,TRBD1,-,TGTGCCAGCTCAAGACAGGGTGTAGATCGCACTGAAGCTTTCTTT,CASSRQGVDRTEAFF
TRBJ2-1,TRBV10-3,-,-,TGTGCCATCAGTGGGGACACCTCTTCTTACAATGAGCAGTTCTTC,CAISGDTSSYNEQFF
TRBJ1-3,TRBV6-5,TRBD1,-,TGTGCCAGCAGGAGACAGGGGGCTGGAAACACCATATATTTT,CASRRQGAGNTIYF
TRBJ1-3,TRBV7-9,TRBD1,-,TGTGCCAGCAGCCAAACCGGGACAGGGGGAAGAAACACCATATATTTT,CASSQTGTGGRNTIYF
TRBJ2-7,TRBV10-2,-,-,TGCGCCAGCAGTCCGACTAACAGCTACGAGCAGTACTTC,CASSPTNSYEQYF
TRBJ2-7,TRBV3-1/TRBV3-2,-,-,TGTGCCAGCAGAAAGGAGCAGGGCCGGGGGTACGAGCAGTACTTC,CASRKEQGRGYEQYF
TRBJ2-3,TRBV3-1/TRBV3-2,-,-,TGTGCCAGCAGCCAAGCGGGCACAGATACGCAGTATTTT,CASSQAGTDTQYF
TRBJ2-1,TRBV4-1,-,-,TGCGCCAGCAGCCAAGAAGTTGCCAGCAATGAGCAGTTCTTC,CASSQEVASNEQFF
TRBJ1-5,TRBV6-6,-,-,TGTGCCAGCAGTTACCCTGAGGGCAATCAGCCCCAGCATTTT,CASSYPEGNQPQHF
TRBJ2-2,TRBV29-1,-,-,TGCAGCGTCCAACATGGCGGAAACACCGGGGAGCTGTTTTTT,CSVQHGGNTGELFF
TRBJ1-1,TRBV7-8,-,-,TGTGCCAGCAAAAAAAGGGGGACCACTGAAGCTTTCTTT,CASKKRGTTEAFF
TRBJ2-7,TRBV7-9,-,-,TGTGCCAGCAGCTGGAGTGACCGATACGAGCAGTACTTC,CASSWSDRYEQYF
TRBJ2-3,TRBV7-3,-,-,TGTGCCAGCAGCCTGACCAATACTATCACAGATACGCAGTATTTT,CASSLTNTITDTQYF
TRBJ2-2,TRBV5-1,TRBD2,-,TGCGCCAGCAGCCTCGTTAGCGGGAGCTCCGGCGGGGAGCTGTTTTTT,CASSLVSGSSGGELFF
TRBJ2-2,TRBV19,-,-,TGTGCCAGTAGTCTAAGCGGATCGCATACCGGGGAGCTGTTTTTT,CASSLSGSHTGELFF
TRBJ2-5,TRBV9,TRBD2,-,TGTGCCAGCAGCGTAGCGGGAGAGGTGTGGGCTAGCGGCGGGGGCCAGTACTTC,CASSVAGEVWASGGGQYF
TRBJ2-5,TRBV20-1,-,-,TGCAGTGCATTTCTTTCGGAGACCCAGTACTTC,CSAFLSETQYF
TRBJ1-4,TRBV7-9,-,once,TGTGCCAGCAGCTTTTCGTCCGAAAAACTGTTTTTT,CASSFSSEKLFF
TRBJ1-1,TRBV6-1,TRBD1,-,TGTGCCAGCAGTGAGGGGACAGGGGGAAACACTGAAGCTTTCTTT,CASSEGTGGNTEAFF
TRBJ1-2,TRBV19,-,-,TGTGCCAGTAGTCCGAGACAGGAACCTAACTATGGCTACACCTTC,CASSPRQEPNYGYTF
TRBJ1-1,TRBV19,-,-,TGTGCCAGTAGTAGCCAGGAGAACACTGAAGCTTTCTTT,CASSSQENTEAFF
TRBJ2-7,TRBV25-1,-,few,TGTGCCAGCAGTGAATCGGCTAGCCTCTACGAGCAGTACTTC,CASSESASLYEQYF
TRBJ2-5,TRBV9,TRBD2,-,TGTGCCAGCAGCTGGACTAGCGGCCCCGATGGGACCCAGTACTTC,CASSWTSGPDGTQYF